This TCR beta chain was retrieved from a study of cytomegalovirus exposure and HLA in healthy donors. General observations from the study: Earlier results showed most TCR beta V segments being productive about 90% or about 30% of the time. Exclusion applied to some V segments, including TRBV6-2 and TRBV6-3, as they were indistinguishable.

Details on this clone: No antigen is known for it.

Between the trimmed V and J ends, which lost 7 bases and 3 bases, there was a span of 21 bases. This CDR3 contains 16 residues. Germline CDR1 SNHLY, CDR2 FYNNEI. The PCR used 60 Vbeta and 13 Jbeta primers. Libraries were prepared by immunoSEQ multiplex PCR; TCRdb keeps only in-frame clonotypes and omits some of them. The data include tens of thousands of clones; the top ten clones carry roughly 3.3%. The chain couples TRBV2 to TRBJ2-5; D may be TRBD2 (5 bases). This TCR came from a woman in her 30s in good health and CMV-seropositive. The sequencing input was PBMCs. This chain's CDR3 is CASNSPPTGLKETQYF. CDR3 nucleotides: TGTGCCAGCAATAGCCCCCCGACGGGATTAAAAGAGACCCAGTACTTC.